The TCR beta chain under discussion was sequenced for a study of low-dose radiotherapy and immunotherapy resistance in tumors. Overall study: A total of 6.5 Gy was given to Cohort 1 as 0.5 Gy per fraction every 2 weeks. The patients were given nivolumab 240 mg every two weeks and ipilimumab 1 mg/kg every six weeks, through an intravenous route.

The treatment that donors received included nivolumab, ipilimumab, aspirin, low-dose cyclophosphamide and low-dose radiotherapy. CDR1 and CDR2 from the germline V gene are KGHSH and LQKENI. Trimming removed 5 bases from V and 4 bases from J; junction bases left unmatched: 4. This CDR3 has 14 amino acids. Alpha and beta chains were covered, as first-strand cDNA relied on TRAV- and TRBV-specific primers. TCRs underwent roughly 20 PCR cycles of amplification with a constant-region primer and V-primer adapter. A single record per CDR3 protein comes from TCRdb applying MiXCR to the reads. The profile shows approximately 11,000 distinct CDR3 sequences, about half of them singletons.

This receptor was taken from a human donor with advanced metastatic prostate, ovarian, gallbladder or colorectal cancer (not recorded which). This table probably holds off-target reads from a library built for another chain. The chain is built from TRBV18 and TRBJ1-4; 7 nucleotides line up with TRBD1. The DNA of the CDR3 is TGTGCCAGCTCATCGGGACAGAGTAATGAAAAACTGTTTTTT. Protein sequence: CASSSGQSNEKLFF.